The 10 T cell receptor beta chains reported below all come from one sample, sequenced in a study of CD8+CD57+ T cells in acquired aplastic anemia. Researchers used genomic DNA as the template to profile TCR beta VDJ and CDR3. TCRdb fed the reads into MiXCR, producing one record per CDR3 protein. The table lists about 81,000 distinct CDR3 sequences, approximately 45% of them singletons. The material sequenced was sorted CD4+, CD8+, or CD8+CD57+ T cells (not recorded which) from PBMCs. These receptor sequences come from a human donor in good health, serving as a control.

The chain is built from TRBV29-1 and TRBJ2-6; D possibly corresponds to TRBD2 (5 bases). CDR1 SQVTM and CDR2 ANQGSEA come from the germline V gene. The germline V and J ends were trimmed by 4 bases and 0 bases, with 10 bases remaining between them. The CDR3 contains 15 residues. The CDR3 loop is CSVGGESSGANVLTF. The CDR3 nucleotides are TGCAGCGTTGGGGGAGAAAGCTCTGGGGCCAACGTCCTGACTTTC.

This clonotype was counted between two and nine times. The V gene is TRBV6-5, the J gene TRBJ1-1, with 9 bases that match TRBD1. Germline trimming cut 6 bases from V and 0 bases from J; bases unmatched to any gene: 2. This CDR3 contains 14 residues. In germline, CDR1 is MNHEY, CDR2 SVGAGI. CDR3 region: CASRYRGLNTEAFF. CDR3 coding DNA: TGTGCCAGCAGGTACAGGGGGCTGAACACTGAAGCTTTCTTT.

The chain employs TRBV3-1 and TRBJ2-7; D uncertain. The CDR3 consists of 14 residues. V lost 0 bases and J 1 base, leaving 7 bases between the germline ends. CDR1 LGHDT and CDR2 YNNKEL come from the germline V gene (reference sequence). Here the CDR3 reads CASSQEAASYEQYF. The CDR3 nucleotides read TGTGCCAGCAGCCAAGAGGCAGCGTCCTACGAGCAGTACTTC.

The genes are TRBV27 and TRBJ1-2; weak D call: TRBD1 (5 bases). This CDR3 is 15 amino acids long. V dropped 8 bases and J dropped 3 bases, with 19 bases sitting between them. Germline V CDR1 and CDR2: MNHEY, SMNVEV (reference sequence). The CDR3 loop reads CASLPVMGLDYGYTF. The CDR3 DNA sequence: TGTGCCAGCCTCCCGGTTATGGGGCTCGACTATGGCTACACCTTC.

This clonotype occurred many times. The chain is built from TRBV6-1 and TRBJ2-2; the match to TRBD2 covers 7 bases. Germline CDR1 MNHNS, CDR2 SASEGT. After removal of 5 bases from V and 7 bases from J, the junction contained 4 bases not matched to a gene. The CDR3 is 13 amino acids. The CDR3 coding sequence is TGTGCCAGCAGTATCCTAGCGGTCGGGGAGCTGTTTTTT. It is translated as CASSILAVGELFF.

This clonotype was seen a few times. Being one base from a much bigger clone, this may be a read error. This sequence joins TRBV20-1 and TRBJ1-5; D is undetermined. Germline CDR1 is DFQATT and CDR2 is SNEGSKA (reference sequence). The CDR3 contains 12 residues. CDR3 in DNA: TGCAATGCTAGAGATGGGAATCAGCCCCAGCATTTT. Translating it yields CNARDGNQPQHF.

This clonotype was detected many times. This chain joins TRBV11-2 and TRBJ1-2; D remains unclear. Germline CDR1 SGHAT, CDR2 FQNNGV. Trimming stripped 3 bases from V and 4 bases from J, with 9 bases between. CDR3 size: 13 residues. The CDR3 sequence is CASSLGQAYGYTF. DNA for the CDR3: TGTGCCAGCAGCTTGGGTCAGGCCTATGGCTACACCTTC.

This clonotype was counted ten times or more. The chain is built from TRBV9 and TRBJ1-6, with 8 bases lining up with TRBD1. The V gene's germline CDR1 is SGDLS and CDR2 YYNGEE. V lost 3 bases and J lost 9; bases outside the gene matches: 8. The CDR3 consists of 15 residues. The CDR3 bases are TGTGCCAGCAGCGAGAGAGACAGGGGCGGTTCACCCCTCCACTTT. Its protein is CASSERDRGGSPLHF.

This clonotype showed up just a few times. This rearrangement joins TRBV6-1 to TRBJ1-6, with TRBD1 as a possible D gene (5 bases). V shed 6 bases and J shed 6 bases, with 12 bases lying between them. Germline V gene lookup returns CDR1 MNHNS and CDR2 SASEGT. The CDR3 is 14 residues long. DNA for the CDR3: TGTGCCAGCAGCCAGGGTATTTTTAATTCACCCCTCCACTTT. Its protein is CASSQGIFNSPLHF.

This clonotype occurred many times. J is TRBJ2-3 and V is TRBV2, with a tentative D call TRBD2 (6 bases). Germline V gene lookup returns CDR1 SNHLY and CDR2 FYNNEI. The CDR3 has 18 residues. Trimming took off 2 bases at V and 0 bases at J, with 18 bases between the two ends. The chain's CDR3 is CASSETQRVAHSTDTQYF. CDR3 nucleotides: TGTGCCAGCAGTGAAACCCAGCGGGTGGCTCATAGCACAGATACGCAGTATTTT. The full variable domain, with the rest looked up from reference TRBV2 and TRBJ2-3, is EPEVTQTPSHQVTQMGQEVILRCVPISNHLYFYWYRQILGQKVEFLVSFYNNEISEKSEIFDDQFSVERPDGSNFTLKIRSTKLEDSAMYFCASSETQRVAHSTDTQYFGPGTRLTVL.